This entry lists 5 T cell receptor beta chains sequenced from one sample in a study of shared T cell receptors in the human thymus. Sequenced by immunoSEQ multiplex PCR; TCRdb stores in-frame clones only, minus some. The data show 55,000 to 80,000 clones, around 96% seen once. What was sequenced was thymocytes. The receptors here all came from a human donor.

The rearrangement links TRBV7-2 to TRBJ2-5; D possibly matches TRBD1 or TRBD2 (5 bases each). V was clipped by 7 bases and J by 3 bases, with 18 bases between them. Germline values: CDR1 SGHTA, CDR2 FQGNSA. This CDR3 contains 15 residues. CDR3 region: CASKAPGPGKETQYF. In nucleotides, the CDR3 is TGTGCCAGCAAAGCCCCGGGACCAGGAAAAGAGACCCAGTACTTC.

A word on this clone: Other DNA variants within this sample encode the same CDR3. The chain couples TRBV9 to TRBJ2-1; D possibly corresponds to TRBD2 (7 bases). Germline CDR1 SGDLS, CDR2 YYNGEE. The CDR3 runs 20 residues. Trimming pared 5 bases from V and 2 bases from J, leaving 29 bases between. This CDR3 is CASSVFGGLPPPNTYNEQFF. The CDR3 nucleotides are TGTGCCAGCAGTGTCTTCGGGGGGCTGCCGCCGCCGAATACCTACAATGAGCAGTTCTTC.

The V and J genes are TRBV2 and TRBJ1-3, with TRBD1 identical over 9 bases. The germline V gene has CDR1 SNHLY and CDR2 FYNNEI. The CDR3 sequence is 14 residues long. V shed 5 bases, J shed 4 bases, and the junction held 3 bases outside the gene matches. CDR3 in amino acids: CASSLQGAGNTIYF. The CDR3 DNA reads TGTGCCAGCAGTCTACAGGGGGCAGGAAACACCATATATTTT.

This chain uses TRBV7-9 with TRBJ1-4, with D maybe TRBD1 (5 bases). The V and J ends lost 4 bases and 0 bases respectively, with 18 bases between them. From germline, CDR1 is SEHNR and CDR2 FQNEAQ (reference sequence). This CDR3 has 18 residues. The CDR3 DNA follows: TGTGCCAGCAGCTCCAGGGTAGCCCCTATTACAACTAATGAAAAACTGTTTTTT. It is translated as CASSSRVAPITTNEKLFF.

This chain connects TRBV2 to TRBJ1-5; 9 nucleotides agree with TRBD1. This CDR3 contains 20 residues. The V gene's germline CDR1 is SNHLY and CDR2 FYNNEI. The trim removed 6 bases at V and 0 bases at J, leaving 18 bases unmatched. The CDR3 nucleotides are TGTGCCAGCAGCGTGAAGTTCCGGGACAGGGACCTTTATAGCAATCAGCCCCAGCATTTT. It codes for CASSVKFRDRDLYSNQPQHF. Full variable domain (remainder filled in from reference TRBV2 and TRBJ1-5): EPEVTQTPSHQVTQMGQEVILRCVPISNHLYFYWYRQILGQKVEFLVSFYNNEISEKSEIFDDQFSVERPDGSNFTLKIRSTKLEDSAMYFCASSVKFRDRDLYSNQPQHFGDGTRLSIL.